These 6 T cell receptor beta chains were all obtained from the same sample, sequenced in a study of cytotoxic CD8 clonotypes in ibrutinib-treated CLL (dated by TCRdb to the early 2020s). According to the study, the label for this sample's time point signals: about a year on ibrutinib. The library was built by means of the immunoSEQ multiplex PCR assay. TCRdb retrieved this table from immuneACCESS and kept in-frame rearrangements only. Not all clones are present; in checked studies, unresolved V genes account for under half, and no reason is known for the remainder. The sample table holds 200,000 to 250,000 clones, of which approximately 79% were seen once. The ten largest clones represent approximately 10% of the sample. Specimen: PBMCs, collected after 12 months of ibrutinib treatment. These receptors all come from a human donor with chronic lymphocytic leukemia.

The chain uses TRBV18 and TRBJ2-1, with unresolved D. Trimming cost V 1 base and J 6 bases, with 7 bases left between them. The CDR3 has 13 amino acids. Germline V gene data show CDR1 as KGHSH and CDR2 as LQKENI. The CDR3 region is CASSPLQTNEQFF. Written as DNA, the CDR3 is TGTGCCAGCTCACCACTCCAGACCAATGAGCAGTTCTTC.

The chain joins TRBV7-9 to TRBJ1-1; D gene ambiguous. Per the germline V gene, CDR1 is SEHNR and CDR2 is FQNEAQ (reference sequence). The CDR3 extends over 15 amino acids. The V and J ends lost 1 base and 0 bases respectively, with 9 bases between them. The CDR3: CASSLGQLMNTEAFF. The CDR3 nucleotides read TGTGCCAGCAGCTTAGGGCAATTGATGAACACTGAAGCTTTCTTT.

The chain combines TRBV6-5 with TRBJ2-7; possible D gene TRBD1, 5 bases. This CDR3 contains 12 residues. The germline CDR1 and CDR2 sequences are MNHEY and SVGAGI. With 3 bases removed from V and 7 bases from J, the gap between germline ends came to 10 bases. CDR3 in amino acids: CASSYQGGEQYF. The DNA of the CDR3 is TGTGCCAGCAGTTATCAGGGTGGGGAGCAGTACTTC.

The genes are TRBV28 and TRBJ2-7; D remains unclear. V was pared by 1 base and J by 3 bases, with 13 bases between. Germline V gene lookup returns CDR1 MDHEN and CDR2 SYDVKM. The CDR3 length is 15 residues. The CDR3 DNA reads as TGTGCCAGCAGTTTATTGGCGAGTGCCTACTACGAGCAGTACTTC. Translated: CASSLLASAYYEQYF.

This clone has a single count. The rearrangement links TRBV5-1 to TRBJ2-3; D may be TRBD1 (5 bases). V was shortened by 0 bases and J by 0 bases, with 8 bases between the two germline ends. The V gene's germline CDR1 is SGHRS and CDR2 YFSETQ. The CDR3 contains 15 residues. The CDR3 loop reads CASSLGQTSTDTQYF. CDR3 coding DNA: TGCGCCAGCAGCTTGGGACAGACTAGCACAGATACGCAGTATTTT.

A few counts support this clone. J is TRBJ2-7 and V is TRBV6-5; D gene uncertain. Germline V gene sequence: CDR1 MNHEY, CDR2 SVGAGI. The CDR3 spans 14 residues. V was cut by 4 bases and J by 3 bases, with 13 bases left in between. CDR3 sequence reads: CASSFEGKLYEQYF. DNA of the CDR3: TGTGCCAGCAGTTTTGAAGGGAAACTCTACGAGCAGTACTTC.